The entry that follows covers one TCR beta chain sequence. No per-base quality is available; no much larger clone lies one base away. The sample's time point label is to be understood as: acute infectious mononucleosis, at clinical presentation within 2 weeks of symptom onset (visit 1). The study tracked CD8 T cell responses to two immunodominant EBV epitopes, BRLF1 109 (YVL-BR) and BMLF1 280 (GLC-BM), over primary infection. Primary EBV infection was indicated by a positive serum heterophile antibody test and EBV viral capsid antigen-specific IgM. Total CD8 T cells were first enriched from PBMCs by magnetic positive selection (MACS). A FACSAria III was used to sort live CD3+ CD8+ tetramer+ cells to a purity above 85%. Cells were sorted with a PE-conjugated tetramer loaded with the BMLF1 280-288 peptide. At both acute infection and convalescence, EBV epitope-specific CD8 T cells were tetramer-sorted, and the TCR repertoires of those cells were deep-sequenced directly ex vivo. The donors were three individuals between about 18 and 30 years old who had clinical acute infectious mononucleosis along with laboratory evidence of primary EBV infection. Heparinized peripheral blood was collected when donors presented clinically with mononucleosis symptoms and again about 6 months afterward. Ficoll-Paque density gradient centrifugation was used to isolate PBMCs.

Total RNA from at least 8,000 sorted tetramer+ CD8 T cells was reverse transcribed into cDNA for TCR profiling. PCR amplification of CDR3 regions used primers annealing to V and J regions and added unique molecular identifiers so that templates could be tracked. The immunoSEQ platform, including its sequencing and error-correction standards, was used to profile TCRalpha and TCRbeta chains. The published analysis was carried out like this. Clonal copy numbers were corrected for sequencing and PCR errors, and CDR3s were defined according to IMGT conventions. Analysis was limited to productive rearrangements and used immunoSEQ Analyzer versions 2.0 and 3.0, and gene-pairing frequencies were further processed in Microsoft Excel. Circos plots were used to visualize V-J pairings, and MEME together with a custom motifSearch program was used to find CDR3 motifs. The OLGA algorithm was used to calculate the probability of generation of TCR sequences. Clonotypes found at both visits were termed persistent, clonotypes found only in the acute phase were termed nonpersistent, and clonotypes found only at convalescence were termed de novo. An amino acid clonotype used by more than one donor was defined as a public TCR. The source is immuneACCESS, and TCRdb retained only in-frame sequences with V and J called. Part of the clones is not carried over; for the studies checked, unresolved V genes explain less than half of this, and the remainder is unexplained. The D gene and trimming were derived from the DNA, and the V and J assignments and clone size from that table. Here the sample has roughly 2,500 clones; around 63% occur a single time. The top ten clones comprise approximately 51% of the sample.

This sample is part of a study of blood T cell repertoires in acute mononucleosis (dated by TCRdb to the early 2020s). Concerning the study at large: Acute-phase samples, representing the primary response, were taken within 2 weeks of symptom onset. During acute infection, mean YVL-BR-specific and GLC-BM-specific cells made up about 2% and 1% of blood CD8 T cells. A mean blood EBV load of roughly 4 log10 genome copies per million B cells was observed during acute infection, and a mean blood EBV load of around 2.6 was observed at convalescence.

On the study overall, not on this receptor specifically: Because only a fraction of each donor's blood was analyzed, sampling error might partly explain the low overlap between acute and convalescent clonotypes. Although only roughly 9.9% of unique acute clonotypes carried over into convalescence, these persisting clonotypes made up most of the response, and the remainder were seemingly replaced by new, diverse de novo clonotypes. The cohort comprised only three donors, so group averages rested on very few individuals.

This receptor was obtained from a woman aged 18-29 years with infectious mononucleosis caused by EBV. The source was EBV GLC epitope tetramer+ CD8+ T cells sorted from PBMCs, collected during acute infectious mononucleosis. The label giving this sample's cell subset or site can be read as: CD8 T cells binding tetramer with EBV BMLF1 280-288 peptide (GLC-BM).

The DNA sequence follows: TGTGCCAGCAGACAATGGACAGGGCAAGAGACCCAGTACTTC. It encodes CASRQWTGQETQYF. The chain couples TRBV27 to TRBJ2-5, with 8 middle bases fitting TRBD1. V has 6 bases trimmed and J has 2 bases trimmed; junction bases matching no gene number 5. The CDR1 and CDR2 encoded by the germline V gene (reference sequence) are MNHEY and SMNVEV. Measured from the cysteine to the phenylalanine, the CDR3 is 14 residues long. The CDR3 DNA has 42 bases and is translated from base 1.